This T cell receptor beta chain was sequenced for a study of identical twins. Regarding the study as a whole: Cross-sectional statistical analysis, not tracking of the same donors, underpinned the conclusions.

V was pared by 4 bases and J by 11 bases, with 17 bases between. Germline CDR1 GTSNPN, CDR2 SVGIG (reference sequence). The CDR3 loop spans 12 amino acids. This clonotype was detected only a few times. Its antigen is unknown. TCRdb redid the calling of the 5' RACE reads with MiXCR, one entry per CDR3 protein. The data hold 400,000 to 500,000 distinct CDR3 sequences, with around an eighth observed a single time. This sample was shared with a second study, whose subject was yellow fever vaccine responses in identical twins.

The receptor was derived from a woman younger than 30 in good health. This chain uses TRBV30 with TRBJ1-1, with D tentatively TRBD1 (6 bases). Sequencing input: CD4+ T cells sorted from blood. The CDR3 spells CAWKNEQGLAFF. DNA of the CDR3: TGTGCCTGGAAAAACGAACAGGGCCTGGCTTTCTTT.